This T cell receptor (beta chain) emerged from a study of regulatory T cells in long-lasting Graves disease. Through Arm-PCR of CDR3 regions and iRepertoire HTBI primers, TCR beta libraries were built. TCRdb redid the calling of the multiplex PCR reads with MiXCR, one entry per CDR3 protein. The data hold hundreds of thousands of distinct CDR3 sequences, with 15% to 18% observed a single time. Time point noted: newly diagnosed GD, antithyroid drugs for less than 3 months. PBMCs provided the RNA from which the TCR library was made. Germline CDR1 reads MNHEY; CDR2 reads SVGEGT. The CDR3 extends over 16 amino acids. Unmatched junction bases numbered 7, after V lost 5 bases and J lost 0 bases.

This clonotype was sampled from a female donor with Graves disease. Sample: peripheral blood mononuclear cells (PBMCs), taken at new diagnosis, from a patient treated with antithyroid drugs. The chain combines TRBV6-2 or TRBV6-3 with TRBJ1-5; 7 nucleotides match TRBD1. CDR3 sequence reads: CASSPGTVFSNQPQHF. The CDR3 DNA sequence: TGTGCCAGCAGTCCCGGGACAGTTTTTAGCAATCAGCCCCAGCATTTT.